The 6 T cell receptor beta chains in this list originate from one sample, sequenced in a study of Graves' ophthalmopathy and Graves' hyperthyroidism. From RNA, the CDR3 regions of TCR beta chains were amplified and sequenced. In the first round, RT-PCR was carried out with HTBI primers, and a multiplex PCR formed the second round. TCRdb re-derived calls from the multiplex PCR reads in MiXCR, one entry per CDR3 protein. The sample records some 350,000 distinct CDR3 sequences, about a sixth being singletons. Specimen: peripheral blood. These receptors all stem from an adult woman with stable Graves' hyperthyroidism.

V usage is TRBV4-2 and J usage is TRBJ2-2; TRBD2 agrees at 7 bases. Losses at the gene ends were 0 bases for V and 7 bases for J; bases not matched to a gene: 8. Germline V CDR1 and CDR2: LGHNA, YNFKEQ. This CDR3 comprises 16 residues. CDR3 in DNA: TGTGCCAGCAGCCAAGATGGGAGGGGCTGGATCGGGGAGCTGTTTTTT. It translates to CASSQDGRGWIGELFF.

The chain employs TRBV3-1 and TRBJ1-1; unclear D gene. Trimming shortened V by 6 bases and J by 4 bases, and 18 bases separated the two germline ends. The CDR3 consists of 15 residues. CDR1 is LGHDT, CDR2 YNNKEL, per germline (reference sequence). The CDR3 DNA reads TGTGCCAGCAGTCATCCCGGTCTATGGGGCACTGAAGCTTTCTTT. Protein product: CASSHPGLWGTEAFF.

This clonotype was counted between two and nine times. At one end, the junction sequence differs from germline, possibly due to a read error. The genes are TRBV7-7 and TRBJ2-2; possible D gene TRBD1, 5 bases. Germline CDR1 reads SSHAT; CDR2 reads FNYEAQ (reference sequence). CDR3 length equals 13 residues. The CDR3 reads CASSYDRTGELFF. The CDR3 DNA reads as TGTGCTAGCAGCTATGACAGAACCGGGGAGCTGTTTTTT.

This clonotype was counted ten times or more. This chain uses TRBV5-5 with TRBJ1-1, with D perhaps TRBD1 (5 bases). CDR3 length equals 15 residues. Germline CDR1 SGHKS, CDR2 YYEKEE (reference sequence). V was shortened by 3 bases and J by 0 bases, with 12 bases between the two germline ends. In DNA form, the CDR3 reads TGTGCCAGCAGCTCTCAGACAGTCATGAACACTGAAGCTTTCTTT. Protein sequence: CASSSQTVMNTEAFF.

This clonotype was seen repeatedly, ten times or more. This chain joins TRBV29-1 and TRBJ2-7; TRBD1 aligns across 10 bases. Losses at the gene ends were 6 bases for V and 5 bases for J; bases not matched to a gene: 13. Germline V gene sequence: CDR1 SQVTM, CDR2 ANQGSEA. The CDR3 totals 15 residues. The CDR3 sequence: CSVRTPGQGNDEQYF. In DNA, the CDR3 is TGCAGCGTCCGTACCCCGGGACAGGGGAACGACGAGCAGTACTTC.

This clonotype came up many times. The DNA of the CDR3 is TGTGCCAGCAGTCCAACCACGGGATTCCGTTACGAGCAGTACTTC. Amino acid sequence: CASSPTTGFRYEQYF. The chain couples TRBV28 to TRBJ2-7, with D perhaps matching TRBD2 (5 bases). Germline V gene sequence: CDR1 MDHEN, CDR2 SYDVKM. This CDR3 has 15 residues. The V end lost 5 bases, the J end lost 4 bases, and 18 bases lay between the germline ends.